This TCR beta chain was obtained from a study of T cells in Graves' hyperthyroidism and ophthalmopathy. Many counts were recorded for this clonotype. There were TCR beta CDR3 regions amplified from RNA transcripts. TCR CDR3 underwent first-round RT-PCR with the HTBI primer set. TCRdb ran MiXCR on the multiplex PCR reads and lists one entry per CDR3 protein. Found here are 620,000 or so distinct CDR3 sequences, more than 14% of them singletons; the top ten hold around 12%. This TCR was sampled from a woman aged 45-65 years with Graves' ophthalmopathy. The material sequenced was blood.

CDR3: CASSSGTSGNEQFF. The CDR3, as DNA: TGTGCCAGCTCGTCTGGGACTTCTGGGAATGAGCAGTTCTTC. The J gene is TRBJ2-1, the V gene TRBV18, with a tentative D call TRBD2 (6 bases). V was shortened by 6 bases and J by 7 bases, with 16 bases between the two germline ends. Germline CDR1 is KGHSH and CDR2 is LQKENI. This CDR3 contains 14 residues.